The 21 T cell receptor beta chains below were found in one sample sequenced in a study of shared clonotypes between healthy human individuals. The method was immunoSEQ multiplex PCR; TCRdb's version includes in-frame clones alone and lacks a portion of them. The sample shows some 2,400,000 clones, approximately 96% of them seen only once. The sequenced material came from naive CD4+ T cells sorted from blood. As to subset: CD45RA+ positively selected. The receptors stem from a man aged 18-30 years in good health.

The chain is built from TRBV5-6 and TRBJ1-5, with D tentatively TRBD1 (5 bases). V gave up 4 bases and J gave up 6 bases, with 14 bases separating them. Germline V gives CDR1 SGHDT, CDR2 YYEEEE. There are 14 residues in the CDR3. The CDR3 protein is CASSPAGTGQPQHF. For the CDR3, the DNA is TGTGCCAGCAGCCCGGCGGGGACCGGTCAGCCCCAGCATTTT.

The V call is TRBV7-8, the J call TRBJ2-7; 7 nucleotides align to TRBD1. CDR3 length: 16 residues. The V segment lost 5 bases and the J segment 1 base; nucleotides outside the gene matches: 11. Germline loops: CDR1 SGHVS, CDR2 FQNEAQ. CDR3 coding DNA: TGTGCCAGCAGCGCCAGACAGGGAGAAGGGTCCTACGAGCAGTACTTC. This sequence encodes CASSARQGEGSYEQYF.

This clone appeared a single time. The chain is built from TRBV18 and TRBJ2-3; unclear D gene. The V gene lost 3 bases and the J gene lost 3 bases, with 19 bases spanning the gap. Germline V gives CDR1 KGHSH, CDR2 LQKENI. The CDR3 length is 17 residues. In DNA form, the CDR3 reads TGTGCCAGCTCACCCCTCCGAGGCCCGGCAGGTACAGATACGCAGTATTTT. As protein: CASSPLRGPAGTDTQYF.

The V call is TRBV28, the J call TRBJ1-2; D is possibly TRBD1 (6 bases). In germline, CDR1 is MDHEN, CDR2 SYDVKM. Trimming took 5 bases from V and 10 from J, leaving 20 bases between them. This CDR3 has 14 amino acids. CDR3 region: CASSPPPLQGSYTF. In DNA, the CDR3 is TGTGCCAGCAGTCCACCCCCTCTACAGGGTTCCTACACCTTC.

The chain employs TRBV10-2 and TRBJ2-7; a possible D gene is TRBD1 (5 bases). The CDR3 consists of 12 residues. Between the trimmed V and J ends, which lost 10 bases and 5 bases, there was a span of 15 bases. Per germline, CDR1 WSHSY and CDR2 SAAADI. CDR3 amino acids: CAKLQVVHEQYF. CDR3 sequence (DNA): TGCGCCAAACTACAGGTTGTCCACGAGCAGTACTTC.

The chain carries TRBV25-1 and TRBJ2-3; TRBD2 matches 15 bases. Per germline, CDR1 MGHDK and CDR2 SYGVNS. The CDR3 runs 16 residues. Unmatched junction bases numbered 8, after V lost 1 base and J lost 12 bases. Here the CDR3 reads CASSESRTSGRADQYF. The CDR3 DNA is TGTGCCAGCAGTGAATCAAGGACTAGCGGGAGGGCCGATCAGTATTTT.

The V gene is TRBV6-1, the J gene TRBJ2-1, with TRBD2 matching 11 bases. The CDR3 totals 16 residues. Germline trimming cut 4 bases from V and 2 bases from J; bases unmatched to any gene: 4. CDR1 MNHNS and CDR2 SASEGT come from the germline V gene. CDR3 in DNA: TGTGCCAGCAGTGGCTATAGCGGGGGGGCCTACAATGAGCAGTTCTTC. Protein: CASSGYSGGAYNEQFF.

The V call is TRBV6-5, the J call TRBJ2-3; D is ambiguous. CDR1 is MNHEY, CDR2 SVGAGI, per germline. With 5 bases removed from V and 6 bases from J, the gap between germline ends came to 9 bases. This CDR3 region has 12 residues. As DNA, the CDR3 is TGTGCCAGCAGTGGACCCTCCGATACGCAGTATTTT. Translation: CASSGPSDTQYF.

The chain carries TRBV29-1 and TRBJ2-1, with 14 bases fitting TRBD2. Germline V gene sequence: CDR1 SQVTM, CDR2 ANQGSEA. V dropped 5 bases and J dropped 9; count of bases not matched to a gene: 12. CDR3 length: 16 amino acids. CDR3 DNA sequence: TGCAGCGTTCATGGACTAGCGGGAGGAAATGTGGGTGAGCAGTTCTTC. Its protein is CSVHGLAGGNVGEQFF.

The chain joins TRBV4-1 to TRBJ2-2; possible D gene TRBD2, 6 bases. Germline values: CDR1 MGHRA, CDR2 YSYEKL. This CDR3 region has 15 residues. V lost 8 bases, J lost 1 base, and 14 bases lay in between. For the CDR3, the DNA is TGCGCCAGCTCTACCCTGGGGGGGAACACCGGGGAGCTGTTTTTT. Translated: CASSTLGGNTGELFF.

The chain employs TRBV6-1 and TRBJ1-5, with D hard to call. Trimming took off 2 bases at V and 2 bases at J, with 13 bases between the two ends. The CDR3 spans 16 residues. Germline CDR1 is MNHNS and CDR2 is SASEGT. The CDR3 protein is CASSENRGRGNQPQHF. Here the CDR3 DNA reads TGTGCCAGCAGTGAAAACCGTGGTCGAGGCAATCAGCCCCAGCATTTT.

The rearrangement joins TRBV2 to TRBJ2-3; 7 bases are a match to TRBD2. The germline V gene encodes CDR1 SNHLY and CDR2 FYNNEI. CDR3 length: 15 amino acids. The junction had 5 bases not matched to a gene; V was cut back by 4 bases and J by 1 base. DNA for the CDR3: TGTGCCAGCAGTGGACTAGCTACACGCACAGATACGCAGTATTTT. Protein sequence: CASSGLATRTDTQYF.

This chain links TRBV7-8 with TRBJ2-2; TRBD1 aligns across 9 bases. The length of the CDR3 is 17 residues. V shed 7 bases and J 4 bases; nucleotides not matched to a gene: 13. Germline CDR1 and CDR2: SGHVS and FQNEAQ. Here the CDR3 reads CASTMVPGQGITGELFF. In DNA form, the CDR3 reads TGTGCCAGCACCATGGTTCCGGGACAGGGAATCACCGGGGAGCTGTTTTTT.

V and J are TRBV2 and TRBJ2-5; the D gene could be TRBD1 or TRBD2 (5 bases each). CDR1 SNHLY and CDR2 FYNNEI come from the germline V gene. The germline V and J ends were trimmed by 2 bases and 4 bases, with 14 bases remaining between them. The CDR3 spans 15 residues. The CDR3 nucleotides read TGTGCCAGCAGTGAAAACCGGGGCAGGGCAGAGACCCAGTACTTC. Encoded protein: CASSENRGRAETQYF. Full variable domain (missing parts from reference TRBV2 and TRBJ2-5): EPEVTQTPSHQVTQMGQEVILRCVPISNHLYFYWYRQILGQKVEFLVSFYNNEISEKSEIFDDQFSVERPDGSNFTLKIRSTKLEDSAMYFCASSENRGRAETQYFGPGTRLLVL.

Concerning this clone: Other DNA variants within this sample encode the same CDR3. The chain is built from TRBV6-5 and TRBJ2-7; the D call may be TRBD1 or TRBD2 (5 bases each). The CDR3 contains 14 residues. In germline, CDR1 is MNHEY, CDR2 SVGAGI. V lost 0 bases and J 2 bases, leaving 8 bases between the germline ends. The CDR3 loop reads CASSYSRGTYEQYF. CDR3 nucleotides: TGTGCCAGCAGTTACTCGAGGGGAACCTACGAGCAGTACTTC.

This clone has a single count. This chain joins TRBV5-1 and TRBJ2-7; no definite D call. Germline values: CDR1 SGHRS, CDR2 YFSETQ. V lost 3 bases and J 2 bases, leaving 9 bases between the germline ends. This CDR3 contains 13 residues. CDR3 loop: CASSSDNTYEQYF. The CDR3 DNA reads TGCGCCAGCAGCTCCGACAATACCTACGAGCAGTACTTC.

The rearrangement links TRBV10-3 to TRBJ1-1, with D tentatively TRBD1 (6 bases). The germline gives CDR1 ENHRY, CDR2 SYGVKD. The CDR3 sequence is 17 residues long. V lost 8 bases and J lost 1, with 23 bases in between. The CDR3 DNA sequence: TGTGCCATCCGAGATATTATCAGGGGAGGGTCGAACACTGAAGCTTTCTTT. Amino acids: CAIRDIIRGGSNTEAFF.

V is TRBV30 and J is TRBJ1-5; maybe TRBD1 (5 bases). This CDR3 spans 17 amino acids. CDR1 is GTSNPN and CDR2 is SVGIG in the germline V gene (reference sequence). V lost 1 base and J lost 0, with 16 bases in between. The CDR3 loop is CAWSGGPGEYSNQPQHF. In DNA, the CDR3 is TGTGCCTGGAGTGGGGGCCCCGGGGAATATAGCAATCAGCCCCAGCATTTT. Combining the CDR3 with reference TRBV30 and TRBJ1-5 gives the whole variable domain SQTIHQWPATLVQPVGSPLSLECTVEGTSNPNLYWYRQAAGRGLQLLFYSVGIGQISSEVPQNLSASRPQDRQFILSSKKLLLSDSGFYLCAWSGGPGEYSNQPQHFGDGTRLSIL.

This chain uses TRBV18 with TRBJ2-7; 15 nucleotides agree with TRBD2. The CDR3 has 17 residues. With V trimmed by 3 bases and J by 5 bases, 8 bases remained unmatched. CDR1 KGHSH and CDR2 LQKENI come from the germline V gene. The CDR3 reads CASSPVPGLAGGHEQYF. For the CDR3, the DNA is TGTGCCAGCTCACCTGTCCCGGGACTAGCGGGGGGCCACGAGCAGTACTTC.

The V call is TRBV6-6, the J call TRBJ1-4; unclear D gene. Germline V CDR1 and CDR2: MNHNY, SVGAGI (reference sequence). This CDR3 is built from 15 residues. V was cut by 6 bases and J by 7 bases, with 18 bases left in between. CDR3 amino acids: CASSTGIPILEKLFF. The DNA for the CDR3 is TGTGCCAGCAGCACGGGGATCCCCATACTTGAAAAACTGTTTTTT.

The rearrangement links TRBV7-9 to TRBJ2-3; D is unresolved. Germline CDR1 is SEHNR and CDR2 is FQNEAQ (reference sequence). The CDR3 totals 14 residues. V was shortened by 2 bases and J by 0 bases, with 6 bases between the two germline ends. CDR3 residues: CASSLFTSTDTQYF. In DNA, the CDR3 is TGTGCCAGCAGCTTATTTACGAGCACAGATACGCAGTATTTT.